This T cell receptor beta chain is drawn from a study of cytomegalovirus exposure and HLA in healthy donors. The PCR used 60 Vbeta and 13 Jbeta primers. The table came from immunoSEQ multiplex PCR; TCRdb's copy has only in-frame clones and leaves some out. The table includes some 110,000 clones, just over 70% detected once. This CDR3 is built from 16 residues. This sequence originates from a boy younger than 18 in good health and CMV-seronegative. The genes are TRBV21-1 and TRBJ2-1; no DNA check was done on the table's D call, TRBD1. TRBV21-1 is deemed a pseudogene. The sequencing sample was made of PBMCs. CDR3 sequence (DNA): TGTGCCAGCAGCAAACAAAGGGCAGGGGGGTACAATGAGCAGTTCTTC. Residues: CASSKQRAGGYNEQFF.